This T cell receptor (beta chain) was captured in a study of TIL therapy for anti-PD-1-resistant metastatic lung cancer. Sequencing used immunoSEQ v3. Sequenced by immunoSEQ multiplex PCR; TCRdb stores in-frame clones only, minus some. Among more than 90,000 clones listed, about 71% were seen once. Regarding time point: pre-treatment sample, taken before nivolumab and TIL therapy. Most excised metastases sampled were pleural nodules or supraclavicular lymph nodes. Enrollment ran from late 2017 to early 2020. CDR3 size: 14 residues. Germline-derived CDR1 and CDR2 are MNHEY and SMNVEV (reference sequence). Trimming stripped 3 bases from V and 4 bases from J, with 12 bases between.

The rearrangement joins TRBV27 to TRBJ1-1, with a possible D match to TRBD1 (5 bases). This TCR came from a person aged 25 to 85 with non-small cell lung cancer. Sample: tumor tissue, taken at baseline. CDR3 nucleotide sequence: TGTGCCAGCAGTTTGGAATACGGGGGCACTGAAGCTTTCTTT. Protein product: CASSLEYGGTEAFF.